This TCR beta chain was sequenced in a study of cytomegalovirus exposure and HLA in healthy donors. Study-level findings and limits: Reports described diagnosis of cytomegalovirus status by the classifier as highly specific and sensitive. In a later analysis, DRB1 alleles had the most associated TCRs; HLA-C alleles the fewest.

PCR used 60 Vbeta primers and 13 Jbeta primers. Sequencing used immunoSEQ multiplex PCR; TCRdb keeps in-frame clones, though not all of them. The sample has more than 85,000 clones; under 90% are singletons. Germline assignment: CDR1 SGHTA and CDR2 FQGNSA. The CDR3 spans 14 residues. With 1 base removed from V and 7 bases from J, the gap between germline ends came to 10 bases. About this clone: Antigen specificity is unknown.

Source material: PBMCs. The chain joins TRBV7-2 to TRBJ1-4, with D unclear. The clonotype comes from a woman in her 30s in good health and CMV-seronegative. The CDR3 DNA follows: TGTGCCAGCAGCTTAGGAGGTGTCGGTGAAAAACTGTTTTTT. Translation gives CASSLGGVGEKLFF.